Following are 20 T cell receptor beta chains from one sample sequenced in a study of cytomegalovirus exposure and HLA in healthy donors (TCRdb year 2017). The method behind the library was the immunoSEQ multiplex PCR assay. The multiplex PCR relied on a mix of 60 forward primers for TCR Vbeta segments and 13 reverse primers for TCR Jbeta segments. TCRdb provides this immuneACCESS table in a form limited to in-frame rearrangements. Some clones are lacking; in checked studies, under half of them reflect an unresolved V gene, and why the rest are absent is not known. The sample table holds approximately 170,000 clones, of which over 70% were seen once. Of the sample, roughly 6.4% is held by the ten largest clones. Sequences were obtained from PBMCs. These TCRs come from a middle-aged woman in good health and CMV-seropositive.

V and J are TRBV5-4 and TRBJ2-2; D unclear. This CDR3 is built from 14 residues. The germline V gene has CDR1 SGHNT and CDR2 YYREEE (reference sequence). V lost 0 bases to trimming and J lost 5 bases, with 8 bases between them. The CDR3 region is CASSLGTQTGELFF. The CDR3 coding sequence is TGTGCCAGCAGCTTGGGAACTCAAACCGGGGAGCTGTTTTTT. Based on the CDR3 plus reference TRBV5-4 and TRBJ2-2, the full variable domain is ETGVTQSPTHLIKTRGQQVTLRCSSQSGHNTVSWYQQALGQGPQFIFQYYREEENGRGNFPPRFSGLQFPNYSSELNVNALELDDSALYLCASSLGTQTGELFFGEGSRLTVL.

CDR3 protein: CSVEEIMNTEAFF. CDR3 DNA: TGCAGCGTTGAGGAGATCATGAACACTGAAGCTTTCTTT. The chain has TRBV29-1 and TRBJ1-1; D remains ambiguous. V lost 3 bases and J lost 0, with 8 bases in between. Germline assignment: CDR1 SQVTM and CDR2 ANQGSEA. The CDR3 length is 13 residues.

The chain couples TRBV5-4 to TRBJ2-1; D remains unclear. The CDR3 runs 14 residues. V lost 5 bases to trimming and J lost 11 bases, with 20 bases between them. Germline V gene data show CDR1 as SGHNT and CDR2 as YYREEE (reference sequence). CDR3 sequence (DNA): TGTGCCAGCAGGCCTGAGGTTGCAATAGCAAAGCAGTTCTTC. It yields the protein CASRPEVAIAKQFF.

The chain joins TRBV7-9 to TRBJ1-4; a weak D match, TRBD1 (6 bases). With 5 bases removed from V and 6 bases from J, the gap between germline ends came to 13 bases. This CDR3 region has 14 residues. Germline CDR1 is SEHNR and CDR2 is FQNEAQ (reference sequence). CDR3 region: CASSAQGPYEKLFF. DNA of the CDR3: TGTGCCAGCAGCGCACAGGGCCCTTATGAAAAACTGTTTTTT.

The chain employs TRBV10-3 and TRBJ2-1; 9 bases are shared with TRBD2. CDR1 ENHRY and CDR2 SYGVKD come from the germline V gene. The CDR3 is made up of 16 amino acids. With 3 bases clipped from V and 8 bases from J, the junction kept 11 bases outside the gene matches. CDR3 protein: CAISDFGRGGFDEQFF. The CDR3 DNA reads TGTGCCATCAGTGATTTCGGGCGGGGGGGCTTCGATGAGCAGTTCTTC.

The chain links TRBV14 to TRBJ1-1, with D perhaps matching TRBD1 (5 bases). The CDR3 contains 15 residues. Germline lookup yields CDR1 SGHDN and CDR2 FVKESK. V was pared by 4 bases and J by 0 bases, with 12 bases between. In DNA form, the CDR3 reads TGTGCCAGCAGCCGCCGCACGGGGGTGAACACTGAAGCTTTCTTT. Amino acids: CASSRRTGVNTEAFF.

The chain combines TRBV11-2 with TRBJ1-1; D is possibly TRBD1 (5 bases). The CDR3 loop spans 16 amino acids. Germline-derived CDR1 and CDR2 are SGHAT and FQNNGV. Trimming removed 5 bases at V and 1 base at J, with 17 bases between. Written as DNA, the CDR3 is TGTGCCAGCAGCCCCCGCGGGGCCTGGCCGAACACTGAAGCTTTCTTT. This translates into CASSPRGAWPNTEAFF.

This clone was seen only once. The CDR3 spells CASSQDVSNQPQHF. The DNA of the CDR3 is TGTGCCAGCAGCCAAGATGTAAGCAATCAGCCCCAGCATTTT. The rearrangement joins TRBV4-2 to TRBJ1-5; D unclear. Trimming shortened V by 0 bases and J by 1 base, and 4 bases separated the two germline ends. Germline V lookup: CDR1 LGHNA, CDR2 YNFKEQ. The CDR3 is 14 amino acids.

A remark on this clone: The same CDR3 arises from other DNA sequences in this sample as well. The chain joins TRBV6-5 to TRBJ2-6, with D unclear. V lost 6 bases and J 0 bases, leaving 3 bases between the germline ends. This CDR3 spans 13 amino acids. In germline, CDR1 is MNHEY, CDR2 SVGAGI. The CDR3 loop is CASRASGANVLTF. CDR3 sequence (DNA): TGTGCCAGCAGGGCCTCTGGGGCCAACGTCCTGACTTTC.

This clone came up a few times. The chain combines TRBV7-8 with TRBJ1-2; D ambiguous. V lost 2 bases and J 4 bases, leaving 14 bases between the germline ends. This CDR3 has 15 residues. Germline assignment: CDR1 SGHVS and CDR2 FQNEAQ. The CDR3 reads CASSLNDQDVYGYTF. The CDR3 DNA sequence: TGTGCCAGCAGCTTAAACGACCAGGATGTCTATGGCTACACCTTC.

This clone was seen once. The CDR3 DNA follows: TGTGCCAGAAGCTTTGCCACTTCGATTAAAGGGGGAAACTATGGCTACACCTTC. It is translated as CARSFATSIKGGNYGYTF. The chain links TRBV5-3 to TRBJ1-2, with a weak D call TRBD1 (6 bases). TRBV5-3 is an open reading frame, and its role is uncertain. The V gene lost 2 bases and the J gene lost 2 bases, with 22 bases spanning the gap. The CDR3 is 18 amino acids.

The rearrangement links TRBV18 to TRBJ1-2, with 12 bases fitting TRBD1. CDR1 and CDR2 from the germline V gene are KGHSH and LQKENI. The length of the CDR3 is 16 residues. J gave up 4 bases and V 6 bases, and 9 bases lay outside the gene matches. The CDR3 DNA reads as TGTGCCAGCTCCCCAGGGACAGGGGGCGCGGGCTATGGCTACACCTTC. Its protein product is CASSPGTGGAGYGYTF.

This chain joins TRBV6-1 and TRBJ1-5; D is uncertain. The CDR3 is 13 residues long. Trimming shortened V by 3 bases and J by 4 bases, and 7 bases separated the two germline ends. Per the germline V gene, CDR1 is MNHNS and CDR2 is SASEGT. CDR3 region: CASSDSLNQPQHF. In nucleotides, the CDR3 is TGTGCCAGCAGTGATTCGTTAAATCAGCCCCAGCATTTT.

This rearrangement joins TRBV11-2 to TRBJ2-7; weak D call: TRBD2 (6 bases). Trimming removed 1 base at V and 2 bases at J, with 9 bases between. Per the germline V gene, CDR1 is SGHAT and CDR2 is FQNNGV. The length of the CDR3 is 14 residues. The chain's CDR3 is CASSLAGVTYEQYF. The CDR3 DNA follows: TGTGCCAGCAGCTTAGCGGGGGTAACCTACGAGCAGTACTTC.

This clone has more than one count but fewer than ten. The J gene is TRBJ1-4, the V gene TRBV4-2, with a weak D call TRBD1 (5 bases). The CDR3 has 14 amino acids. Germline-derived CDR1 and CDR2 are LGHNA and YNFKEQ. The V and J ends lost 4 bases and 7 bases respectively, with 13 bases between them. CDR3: CASSPWGVAEKLFF. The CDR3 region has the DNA TGTGCCAGCAGCCCCTGGGGGGTGGCTGAAAAACTGTTTTTT.

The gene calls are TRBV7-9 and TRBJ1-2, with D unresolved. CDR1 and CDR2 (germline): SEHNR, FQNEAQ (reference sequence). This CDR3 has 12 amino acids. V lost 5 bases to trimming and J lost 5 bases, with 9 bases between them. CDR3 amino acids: CASSPGFYGYTF. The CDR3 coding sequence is TGTGCCAGCAGCCCGGGGTTTTATGGCTACACCTTC.

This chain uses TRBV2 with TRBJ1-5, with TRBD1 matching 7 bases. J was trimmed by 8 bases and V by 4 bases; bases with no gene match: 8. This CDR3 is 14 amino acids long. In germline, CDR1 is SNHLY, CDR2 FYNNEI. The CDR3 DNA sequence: TGTGCCAGCAGTGCTGACAGGGTCGGTGAGCCCCAGCATTTT. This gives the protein CASSADRVGEPQHF.

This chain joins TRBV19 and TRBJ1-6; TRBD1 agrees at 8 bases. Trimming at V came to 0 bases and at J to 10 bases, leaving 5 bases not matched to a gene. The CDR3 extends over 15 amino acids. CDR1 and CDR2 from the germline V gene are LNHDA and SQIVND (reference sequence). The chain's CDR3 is CASSIDHRGGSPLHF. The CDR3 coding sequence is TGTGCCAGTAGTATAGATCACAGGGGGGGCTCACCCCTCCACTTT.

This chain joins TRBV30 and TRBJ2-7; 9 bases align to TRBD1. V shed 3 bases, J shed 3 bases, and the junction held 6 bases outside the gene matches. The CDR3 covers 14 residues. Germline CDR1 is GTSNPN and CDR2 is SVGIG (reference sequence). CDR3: CAWRGTGSYYEQYF. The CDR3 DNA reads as TGTGCCTGGAGAGGGACAGGGTCGTACTACGAGCAGTACTTC.

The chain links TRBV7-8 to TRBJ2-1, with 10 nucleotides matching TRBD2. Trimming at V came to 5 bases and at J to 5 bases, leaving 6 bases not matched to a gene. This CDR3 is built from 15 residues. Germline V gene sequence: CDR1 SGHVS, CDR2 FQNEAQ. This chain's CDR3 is CASSTQRGGDNEQFF. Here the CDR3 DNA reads TGTGCCAGCAGCACTCAGCGGGGGGGCGACAATGAGCAGTTCTTC.